The rows below give T cell receptor beta chains drawn from one sample of a study of T-cell memory formation after mild COVID-19. TCRdb re-called the 5' RACE reads through MiXCR, storing one row per CDR3 protein. Among about 190,000 distinct CDR3 sequences listed, 18% were seen once. Sequencing input: PBMCs or a T cell subset sorted from them (not recorded which). The receptors here all came from an adult woman who had mild COVID-19 (a few samples of this study predate the infection). Cell type and time point are not known. CDR3s leave out the opening cysteine and the closing phenylalanine or tryptophan. A D gene is named only where the DNA matches it firmly. Clone size is not always given. Where it is, it says once, few, many or a class for expanded clones.

V gene	J gene	D gene	clone size	CDR3 protein
TRBV11-2	TRBJ1-3	.	.	ASSSTTGTGNTIY
TRBV5-1	TRBJ1-6	.	.	ASSPGVVGNNSPLH
TRBV6-5	TRBJ1-1	.	few	ASRPGGRNTEAF
TRBV5-1	TRBJ2-5	TRBD2	.	ASSRTSGGQETQY
TRBV7-3	TRBJ2-1	TRBD2	.	ASSPIPGGDNEQF
TRBV27	TRBJ2-6	.	.	ASRSGQPGANVLT
TRBV18	TRBJ1-4	.	few	ASSPSSATNEKLF
TRBV12-3/TRBV12-4	TRBJ1-1	.	many	ASRPELNTEAF
TRBV12-3/TRBV12-4	TRBJ1-1	.	.	ASSLDFTEAF
TRBV4-1	TRBJ2-3	.	few	ASSQDPYGGRSTDTQY
TRBV12-3/TRBV12-4	TRBJ1-1	.	.	ASGTSGGWDTEAF
TRBV20-1	TRBJ1-4	TRBD1	.	SARRGQGEKLF
TRBV20-1	TRBJ2-3	.	few	SADSRTDTQY
TRBV11-2	TRBJ1-1	.	.	ASSLRRRVGTEAF
TRBV6-5	TRBJ1-2	TRBD1	few	ASSRRLLRDRETYGYT
TRBV6-2/TRBV6-3	TRBJ2-5	.	few	ASSYSRETQY
TRBV4-2	TRBJ2-7	.	few	ASSQDRREEQY
TRBV5-1	TRBJ1-1	.	.	ASSLEGLPNTEAF
TRBV4-3	TRBJ1-6	.	few	ASSQEPPGLTNSPLH
TRBV6-1	TRBJ2-7	.	.	ASTVRTLGYEQY
TRBV29-1	TRBJ1-1	TRBD1	few	SVEDTGGTTEAF
TRBV20-1	TRBJ1-2	TRBD1	.	SARRDRGSGYT
TRBV5-1	TRBJ2-3	TRBD2	.	ASSPLTSGGPDTQY